One sample yielded the 23 T cell receptor beta chains listed below, sequenced in a study of CXCR3-negative and CXCR3-positive naive CD8 T cells. Study-wide findings and caveats: Naive cells positive for CXCR3 carried more hydrophobic TRB CDR3s than CXCR3-negative ones.

The study made its TRB cDNA libraries by 5' RACE, adding UMI labels. TCRdb reworked the 5' RACE reads into one entry per CDR3 protein, no DNA. This sample's table reports around 63,000 distinct CDR3 sequences. Their recognized antigens are unknown. Material for sequencing was naive CXCR3+ CD8+ T cells from blood. Specified subset: CD45RO-CCR7+CD27+CD95- naive CD8+ T cells expressing CXCR3 (TNR3+). All receptors come from a human donor in good health. Some clones in this sample may be carry-over from other donors' samples.

This sequence joins TRBV7-9 and TRBJ2-1; the D gene TCRdb calls, TRBD1, cannot be checked with no DNA. CDR3 length equals 20 residues. Germline CDR1 SEHNR, CDR2 FQNEAQ (reference sequence). The CDR3 here is CASSLVVKPSSPGPYNEQFF.

V and J are TRBV21-1 and TRBJ2-7; TCRdb gives TRBD2 as the D gene, but with no DNA this cannot be confirmed. TRBV21-1 is deemed a pseudogene. The CDR3 is made up of 17 amino acids. CDR3 protein: CASSKEYRGGRVHEQYF.

J is TRBJ2-1 and V is TRBV3-1; as DNA is missing, the TRBD1 call by TCRdb cannot be tested. Germline CDR1 LGHDT, CDR2 YNNKEL (reference sequence). The CDR3 has 15 amino acids. The CDR3 sequence: CASSPADRIYNEQFF.

V usage is TRBV20-1 and J usage is TRBJ1-5. CDR1 is DFQATT and CDR2 is SNEGSKA in the germline V gene (reference sequence). The CDR3 runs to 16 residues. CDR3 in amino acids: CSARGGGIHSNQPQHF.

The chain has TRBV29-1 and TRBJ2-2. This CDR3 has 14 amino acids. CDR1 is SQVTM and CDR2 is ANQGSEA in the germline V gene. The CDR3 sequence: CSVDSGLGTGELFF.

This rearrangement joins TRBV19 to TRBJ2-2. This CDR3 comprises 13 residues. The germline V gene has CDR1 LNHDA and CDR2 SQIVND (reference sequence). The CDR3 here is CASDHLGSGELFF.

The chain uses TRBV6-2 or TRBV6-3 and TRBJ2-2. The CDR3 totals 13 residues. Germline V gene data show CDR1 as MNHEY and CDR2 as SVGEGT. CDR3 amino acids: CASTGWNTGELFF.

The genes are TRBV15 and TRBJ1-1. The CDR3 loop spans 14 amino acids. Germline-derived CDR1 and CDR2 are LNHNV and YYDKDF (reference sequence). The CDR3 here is CATSRDRLGTEAFF.

This chain uses TRBV29-1 with TRBJ2-5; TCRdb lists TRBD2, though no DNA is available to test this call. CDR3 length: 13 residues. The germline gives CDR1 SQVTM, CDR2 ANQGSEA. This CDR3 is CSVVLAGEQTQYF. Full variable domain (rest looked up from reference TRBV29-1 and TRBJ2-5): SAVISQKPSRDICQRGTSLTIQCQVDSQVTMMFWYRQQPGQSLTLIATANQGSEATYESGFVIDKFPISRPNLTFSTLTVSNMSPEDSSIYLCSVVLAGEQTQYFGPGTRLLVL.

Considering frequency, this clonotype is medium-sized. The chain recombines TRBV5-1 with TRBJ2-7. Germline loops: CDR1 SGHRS, CDR2 YFSETQ. This CDR3 has 11 amino acids. CDR3 region: CASSSSYEQYF.

The rearrangement links TRBV12-3 or TRBV12-4 to TRBJ1-1; the D call of TRBD1 rests on TCRdb alone, since no DNA is present to check it. This CDR3 region has 11 residues. CDR3 region: CASRDSHGAFF.

V gene TRBV7-9 combines with J gene TRBJ2-3; TCRdb's D call, TRBD1, is unchecked because there is no DNA. This CDR3 is built from 19 residues. Germline CDR1 is SEHNR and CDR2 is FQNEAQ (reference sequence). This CDR3 reads CASSLPEGDSHASTDTQYF. The full variable domain, in which reference TRBV7-9 and TRBJ2-3 provide the parts outside the CDR3, is DTGVSQNPRHKITKRGQNVTFRCDPISEHNRLYWYRQTLGQGPEFLTYFQNEAQLEKSRLLSDRFSAERPKGSFSTLEIQRTEQGDSAMYLCASSLPEGDSHASTDTQYFGPGTRLTVL.

CDR3: CASSRTRDASQETQYF. The chain is built from TRBV2 and TRBJ2-5; the D call of TRBD1 rests on TCRdb alone, since no DNA is present to check it. The CDR3 sequence is 16 residues long. Per the germline V gene, CDR1 is SNHLY and CDR2 is FYNNEI.

In terms of frequency, this clonotype is medium-sized (0.01 to 0.1%). The chain is built from TRBV23-1 and TRBJ2-1; TCRdb's D call, TRBD2, is unchecked because there is no DNA. TRBV23-1 is designated an ORF whose function remains uncertain. There are 15 residues in the CDR3. CDR3: CASSQTSGSYNEQFF.

The chain joins TRBV3-1 to TRBJ2-7; TCRdb selects TRBD1, and the lack of DNA leaves this call unchecked. CDR3 length: 18 residues. CDR1 LGHDT and CDR2 YNNKEL come from the germline V gene (reference sequence). The CDR3 region is CASSQGLGKGDGSYEQYF.

This chain uses TRBV7-3 with TRBJ1-1; TCRdb names TRBD1, which stays unverified in the absence of DNA. This CDR3 has 15 amino acids. The germline V gene encodes CDR1 SGHTA and CDR2 FQGTGA. The CDR3 loop reads CASSLTGAGNTEAFF.

The genes are TRBV4-3 and TRBJ2-7; TCRdb lists TRBD1, though no DNA is available to test this call. The CDR3 consists of 15 residues. The V gene's germline CDR1 is LGHNA and CDR2 YSLEER. The CDR3 spells CASSQDRTPSYEQYF.

The gene calls are TRBV12-3 or TRBV12-4 and TRBJ2-6; TCRdb's assignment of TRBD2 cannot be checked, as there is no DNA. CDR3 size: 20 residues. CDR3 sequence: CASSLFRLAGGPSGANVLTF.

The V and J genes are TRBV11-3 and TRBJ2-2; TCRdb's assignment of TRBD2 cannot be checked, as there is no DNA. This CDR3 has 17 residues. CDR1 is SGHNT and CDR2 is YENEEA in the germline V gene. The CDR3 reads CASSPTLSGGNTGELFF.

The rearrangement uses TRBV20-1 and TRBJ2-7; with no DNA, the TCRdb D assignment of TRBD1 cannot be verified. The CDR3 covers 15 residues. The germline V gene encodes CDR1 DFQATT and CDR2 SNEGSKA (reference sequence). CDR3 loop: CSARSTSGGFYEQYF.

The rearrangement joins TRBV4-3 to TRBJ2-7; there is no DNA to check the TCRdb D call of TRBD1. Germline CDR1 reads LGHNA; CDR2 reads YSLEER. This CDR3 has 15 residues. CDR3 in amino acids: CASSRGTGFSYEQYF.

This clonotype is called medium-sized (0.01 to 0.1%) based on its frequency. This sequence joins TRBV7-8 and TRBJ2-7; without DNA, the TCRdb call of TRBD1 cannot be checked. Per germline, CDR1 SGHVS and CDR2 FQNEAQ. This CDR3 has 17 amino acids. This CDR3 reads CASSSYPLGTGLGEQYF. The full variable domain, completed using reference TRBV7-8 and TRBJ2-7, is GAGVSQSPRYKVAKRGQDVALRCDPISGHVSLFWYQQALGQGPEFLTYFQNEAQLDKSGLPSDRFFAERPEGSVSTLKIQRTQQEDSAVYLCASSSYPLGTGLGEQYFGPGTRLTVT.

V and J are TRBV29-1 and TRBJ2-2. The CDR3 length is 12 residues. CDR1 and CDR2 (germline): SQVTM, ANQGSEA. The CDR3 protein is CSVERVPGELFF.